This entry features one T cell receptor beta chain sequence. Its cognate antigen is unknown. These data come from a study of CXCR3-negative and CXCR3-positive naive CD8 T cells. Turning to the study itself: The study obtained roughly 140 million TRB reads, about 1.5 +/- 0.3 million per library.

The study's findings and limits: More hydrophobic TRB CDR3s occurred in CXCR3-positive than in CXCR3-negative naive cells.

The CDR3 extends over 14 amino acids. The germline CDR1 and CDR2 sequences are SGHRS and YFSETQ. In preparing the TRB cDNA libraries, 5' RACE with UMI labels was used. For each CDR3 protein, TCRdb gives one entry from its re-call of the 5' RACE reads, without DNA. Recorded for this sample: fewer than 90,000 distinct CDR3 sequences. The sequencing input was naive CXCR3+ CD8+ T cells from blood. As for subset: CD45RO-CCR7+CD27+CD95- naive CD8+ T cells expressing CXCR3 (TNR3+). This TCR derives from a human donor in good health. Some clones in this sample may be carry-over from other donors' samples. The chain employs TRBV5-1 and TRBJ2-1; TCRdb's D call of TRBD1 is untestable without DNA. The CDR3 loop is CASSLVGAVDERFF.